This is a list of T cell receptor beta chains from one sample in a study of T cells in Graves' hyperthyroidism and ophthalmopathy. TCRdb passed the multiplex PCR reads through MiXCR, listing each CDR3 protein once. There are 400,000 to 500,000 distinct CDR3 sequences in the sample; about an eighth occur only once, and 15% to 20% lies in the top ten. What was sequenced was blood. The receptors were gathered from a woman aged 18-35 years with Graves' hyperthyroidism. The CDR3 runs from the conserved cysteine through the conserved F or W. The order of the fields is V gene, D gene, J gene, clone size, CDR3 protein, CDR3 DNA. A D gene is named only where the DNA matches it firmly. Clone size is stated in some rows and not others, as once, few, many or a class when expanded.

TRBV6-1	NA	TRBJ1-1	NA	CASRMGGEAEAFF	TGTGCCAGCAGAATGGGCGGGGAAGCTGAAGCTTTCTTT
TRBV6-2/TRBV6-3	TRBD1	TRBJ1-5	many	CASSNRGNNQPQHF	TGTGCCAGCAGTAACAGGGGGAACAATCAGCCCCAGCATTTT
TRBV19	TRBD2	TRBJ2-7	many	CASSRLAGDSYEQYF	TGTGCCAGTAGCCGACTAGCGGGCGACTCCTACGAGCAGTACTTC
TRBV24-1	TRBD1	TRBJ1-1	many	CATSDPGGPEAFF	TGTGCCACCAGTGACCCAGGGGGCCCTGAAGCTTTCTTT
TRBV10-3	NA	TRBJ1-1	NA	CAISVGAGGLMNTEAFF	TGTGCCATCAGTGTGGGGGCGGGGGGCCTCATGAACACTGAAGCTTTCTTT
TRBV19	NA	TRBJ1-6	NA	CAGQPGPGYSPLHF	TGTGCCGGCCAACCGGGACCGGGATATTCACCCCTCCACTTT
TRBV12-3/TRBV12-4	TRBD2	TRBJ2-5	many	CASSRGGAGGQETQYF	TGTGCCAGCAGTCGCGGGGGCGCGGGAGGACAAGAGACCCAGTACTTC
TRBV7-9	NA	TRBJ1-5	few	CASSWGEGVHQPQHF	TGTGCCAGCAGCTGGGGCGAAGGGGTACATCAGCCCCAGCATTTT
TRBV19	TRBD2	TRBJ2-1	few	CASSILAGGQLEQFF	TGTGCCAGTAGTATACTAGCGGGAGGACAACTAGAGCAGTTCTTC
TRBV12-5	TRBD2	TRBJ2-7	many	CASAKSRGRAYEQYF	TGTGCTAGTGCCAAATCTCGAGGGAGGGCCTACGAGCAGTACTTC
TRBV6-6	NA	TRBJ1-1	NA	CASSYSSSNTEAFF	TGTGCCAGCAGTTACTCGAGCAGTAACACTGAAGCTTTCTTT
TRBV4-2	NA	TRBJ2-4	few	CASSQGGQALLAKNIQYF	TGTGCCAGCAGCCAAGGAGGTCAGGCGTTACTAGCCAAAAACATTCAGTACTTC
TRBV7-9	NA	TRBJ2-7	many	CASTALLPYEQYF	TGTGCCTCCACCGCCCTCCTGCCCTACGAGCAGTACTTC
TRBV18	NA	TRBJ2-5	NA	CASSPNPGSQETQYF	TGTGCCAGCTCACCGAACCCGGGTTCCCAAGAGACCCAGTACTTC
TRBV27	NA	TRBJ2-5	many	CASSFWGNQETQYF	TGTGCCAGCAGTTTTTGGGGAAACCAAGAGACCCAGTACTTC
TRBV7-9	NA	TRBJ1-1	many	CASSSSAVNTEAFF	TGTGCCAGCAGCTCGAGCGCCGTGAACACTGAAGCTTTCTTT
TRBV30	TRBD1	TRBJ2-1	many	CAWSSDRASYNEQFF	TGTGCCTGGAGTTCCGACAGGGCGTCCTACAATGAGCAGTTCTTC
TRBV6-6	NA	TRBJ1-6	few	CASSYSAGLNSPLHF	TGTGCCAGCAGTTACTCGGCAGGGTTGAATTCACCCCTCCACTTT
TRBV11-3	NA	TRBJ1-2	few	CASSRDQGNYGYTF	TGTGCCAGCAGCCGGGACCAGGGAAATTATGGCTACACCTTC
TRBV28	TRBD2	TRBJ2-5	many	CASSSSSGNRGYQETQYF	TGTGCCAGCAGCAGTTCTAGCGGGAACCGCGGGTACCAAGAGACCCAGTACTTC
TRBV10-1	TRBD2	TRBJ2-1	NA	CASSESTSGSSDEQFF	TGCGCCAGCAGTGAGTCTACTAGCGGGAGTTCCGATGAGCAGTTCTTC
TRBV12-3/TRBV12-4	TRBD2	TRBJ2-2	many	CASSLGLASGGELFF	TGTGCCAGCAGTTTGGGACTAGCCTCCGGGGGGGAGCTGTTTTTT
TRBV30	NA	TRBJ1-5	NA	CAWSLGDWQPQHF	TGTGCCTGGAGTCTGGGGGATTGGCAGCCCCAGCATTTT
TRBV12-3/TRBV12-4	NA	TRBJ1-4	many	CASSLMGTATNEKLFF	TGTGCCAGCAGCTTGATGGGGACGGCAACTAATGAAAAACTGTTTTTT
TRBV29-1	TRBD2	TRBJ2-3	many	CSVARTSGSSDTQYF	TGCAGCGTCGCGAGGACTAGCGGGAGCTCAGATACGCAGTATTTT
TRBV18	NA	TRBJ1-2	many	CASSPQQGGDGYTF	TGTGCCAGCTCACCTCAGCAGGGAGGGGATGGCTACACCTTC
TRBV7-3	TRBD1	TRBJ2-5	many	CASSSQPGQVETQYF	TGTGCCAGCAGCTCCCAACCGGGACAGGTAGAGACCCAGTACTTC
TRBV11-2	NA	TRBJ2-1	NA	CASSATGGPGEQFF	TGTGCCAGCAGCGCGACCGGGGGTCCGGGTGAGCAGTTCTTC
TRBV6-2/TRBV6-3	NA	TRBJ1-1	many	CASRPGDTEAFF	TGTGCCAGCAGGCCAGGAGACACTGAAGCTTTCTTT
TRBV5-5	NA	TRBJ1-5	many	CASSIDTRNQPQHF	TGTGCCAGCAGCATCGACACTAGGAATCAGCCCCAGCATTTT
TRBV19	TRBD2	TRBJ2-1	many	CASGVGTSGMYNEQFF	TGTGCCAGTGGGGTAGGGACTAGCGGGATGTACAATGAGCAGTTCTTC
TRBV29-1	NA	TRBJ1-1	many	CSVEKEWRGNTEAFF	TGCAGCGTTGAAAAAGAGTGGAGGGGTAACACTGAAGCTTTCTTT
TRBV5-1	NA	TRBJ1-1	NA	CASSSTGTLNTEAFF	TGCGCCAGCAGCTCCACCGGGACACTGAACACTGAAGCTTTCTTT
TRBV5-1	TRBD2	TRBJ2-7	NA	CASEGGSTPPNSYEQYF	TGCGCCAGCGAGGGCGGGAGTACTCCTCCGAACTCCTACGAGCAGTACTTC
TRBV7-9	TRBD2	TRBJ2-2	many	CASSLSGTSGSTGELFF	TGTGCCAGCAGCTTGTCCGGGACTAGCGGGAGCACCGGGGAGCTGTTTTTT
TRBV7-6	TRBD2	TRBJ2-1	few	CASSRELAFDTYNEQFF	TGTGCCAGCAGCCGAGAACTAGCGTTTGATACCTACAATGAGCAGTTCTTC
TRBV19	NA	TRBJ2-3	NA	CASSIRHVTDTQYF	TGTGCCAGTAGTATAAGACATGTCACAGATACGCAGTATTTT
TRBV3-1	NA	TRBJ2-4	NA	CASSQPYRGAKNIQYF	TGTGCCAGCAGCCAACCATACCGGGGGGCCAAAAACATTCAGTACTTC
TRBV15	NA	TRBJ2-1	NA	CATSRDRGPPFF	TGTGCCACCAGCAGGGACCGGGGGCCACCGTTCTTC
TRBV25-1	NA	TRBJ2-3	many	CASSERRRGRADTQYF	TGTGCCAGCAGTGAGCGGCGACGCGGACGGGCAGATACGCAGTATTTT
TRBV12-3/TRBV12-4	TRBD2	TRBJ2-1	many	CASSSTSGRLHNEQFF	TGTGCCAGCAGTTCCACTAGCGGGAGGCTACACAATGAGCAGTTCTTC
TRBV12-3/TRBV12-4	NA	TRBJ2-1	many	CASSLSGTEYNEQFF	TGTGCCAGCAGTTTGTCCGGGACCGAGTACAATGAGCAGTTCTTC
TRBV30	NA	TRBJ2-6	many	CAWSAYSGANVLTF	TGTGCCTGGAGTGCCTACTCTGGGGCCAACGTCCTGACTTTC
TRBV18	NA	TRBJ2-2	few	CASSPWTSYTGELFF	TGTGCCAGCTCACCTTGGACATCTTACACCGGGGAGCTGTTTTTT
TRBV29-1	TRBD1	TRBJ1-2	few	CSVIINRDRGPNYGYTF	TGCAGCGTTATCATCAACCGGGACAGGGGGCCGAACTATGGCTACACCTTC
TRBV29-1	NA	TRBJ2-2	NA	CSVEDRAGGTGELFF	TGCAGCGTTGAAGATCGGGCCGGAGGGACCGGGGAGCTGTTTTTT
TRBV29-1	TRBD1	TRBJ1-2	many	CSVAPGTGGKIYGYTF	TGCAGCGTCGCTCCCGGGACAGGGGGCAAAATCTATGGCTACACCTTC
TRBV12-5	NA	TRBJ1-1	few	CASGGMSNTEAFF	TGTGCTAGTGGAGGGATGTCGAACACTGAAGCTTTCTTT
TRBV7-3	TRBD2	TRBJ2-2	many	CASSREAGGTGELFF	TGTGCCAGCAGCCGGGAGGCGGGCGGAACCGGGGAGCTGTTTTTT
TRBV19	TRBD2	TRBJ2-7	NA	CASSIDSPRSSGRGSSYEQYF	TGTGCCAGTAGTATAGATTCCCCCCGTAGTAGCGGGAGGGGAAGCTCCTACGAGCAGTACTTC
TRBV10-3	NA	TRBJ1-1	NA	CAIMRETQAFF	TGTGCCATCATGAGAGAGACACAAGCTTTCTTT
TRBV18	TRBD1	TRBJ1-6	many	CASSLQRDRANSPLHF	TGTGCCAGCTCACTGCAGCGGGACAGGGCTAATTCACCCCTCCACTTT
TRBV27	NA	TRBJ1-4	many	CASSLSRDTKEKLFF	TGTGCCAGCAGTTTATCCCGGGACACGAAGGAAAAACTGTTTTTT